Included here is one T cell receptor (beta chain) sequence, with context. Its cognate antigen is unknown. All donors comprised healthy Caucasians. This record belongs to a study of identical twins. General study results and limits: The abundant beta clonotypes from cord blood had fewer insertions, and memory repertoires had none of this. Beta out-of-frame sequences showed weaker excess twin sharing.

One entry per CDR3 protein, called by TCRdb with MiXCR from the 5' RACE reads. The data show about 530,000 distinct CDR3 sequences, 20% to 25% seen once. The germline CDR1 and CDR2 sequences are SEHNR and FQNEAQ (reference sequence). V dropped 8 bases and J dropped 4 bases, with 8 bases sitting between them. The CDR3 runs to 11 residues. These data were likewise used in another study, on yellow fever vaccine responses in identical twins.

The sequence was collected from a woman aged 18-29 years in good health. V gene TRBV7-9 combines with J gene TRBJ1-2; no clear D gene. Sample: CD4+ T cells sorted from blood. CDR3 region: CASAATYGYTF. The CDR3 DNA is TGTGCCAGCGCGGCCACCTATGGCTACACCTTC.